This T cell receptor beta chain emerged from a study of blood T cell repertoires in COVID-19. Profiled with immunoSEQ multiplex PCR; TCRdb holds only in-frame clones, not every one. Among 15,000 to 20,000 clones listed, about four fifths were seen once. From germline, CDR1 is MNHNY and CDR2 SVGAGI (reference sequence). The CDR3 runs 15 residues. Deletions cut 6 bases from V and 1 base from J, with 12 bases between. This chain uses TRBV6-6 with TRBJ2-2; possible D gene TRBD1, 6 bases. Source material: peripheral blood. This TCR came from an elderly man with acute or convalescent COVID-19. In DNA form, the CDR3 reads TGTGCCAGCAGGGGACAAAGCCAGAACACCGGGGAGCTGTTTTTT. This translates into CASRGQSQNTGELFF.